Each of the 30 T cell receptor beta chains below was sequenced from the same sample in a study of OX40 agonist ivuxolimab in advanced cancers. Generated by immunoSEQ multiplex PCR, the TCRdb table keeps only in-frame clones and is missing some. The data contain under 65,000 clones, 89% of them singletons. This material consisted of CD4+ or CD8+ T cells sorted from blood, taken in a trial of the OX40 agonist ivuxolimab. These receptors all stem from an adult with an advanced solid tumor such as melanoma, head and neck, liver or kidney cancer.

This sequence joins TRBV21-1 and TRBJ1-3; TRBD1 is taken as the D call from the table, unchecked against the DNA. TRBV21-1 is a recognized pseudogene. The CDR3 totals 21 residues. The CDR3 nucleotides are TGTGCCAGCAGCTATATAAAGTTAATTAACGACAGAAGGCAATCTGGAAACACCATATATTTT. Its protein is CASSYIKLINDRRQSGNTIYF.

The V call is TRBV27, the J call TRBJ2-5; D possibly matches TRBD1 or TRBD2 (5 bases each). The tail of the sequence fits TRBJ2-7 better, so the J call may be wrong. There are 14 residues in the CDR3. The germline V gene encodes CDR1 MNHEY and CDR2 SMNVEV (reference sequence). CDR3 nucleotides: TGTGCCAGCAGTTTAGGGGGACCCTCCTACGAGCAGTACTTC. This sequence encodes CASSLGGPSYEQYF.

The chain's CDR3 is CASSKAPGITEAFF. The DNA for the CDR3 is TGTGCCAGCAGCAAAGCACCGGGTATCACTGAAGCTTTCTTT. The chain is built from TRBV21-1 and TRBJ1-1. TRBV21-1 represents a pseudogene. CDR3 size: 14 residues.

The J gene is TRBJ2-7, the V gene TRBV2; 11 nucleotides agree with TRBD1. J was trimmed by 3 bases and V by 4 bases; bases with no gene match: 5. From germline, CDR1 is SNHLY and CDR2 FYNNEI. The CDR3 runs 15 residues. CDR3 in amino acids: CASSAGQGAGYEQYF. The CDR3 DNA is TGTGCCAGCAGTGCAGGACAGGGGGCCGGCTACGAGCAGTACTTC.

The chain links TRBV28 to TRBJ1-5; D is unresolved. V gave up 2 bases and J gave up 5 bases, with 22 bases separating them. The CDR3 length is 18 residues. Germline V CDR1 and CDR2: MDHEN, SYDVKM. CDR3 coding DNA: TGTGCCAGCAGTTTAAGGAAAGATGAGGCTAGTCGGCATCAGCCCCAGCATTTT. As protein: CASSLRKDEASRHQPQHF.

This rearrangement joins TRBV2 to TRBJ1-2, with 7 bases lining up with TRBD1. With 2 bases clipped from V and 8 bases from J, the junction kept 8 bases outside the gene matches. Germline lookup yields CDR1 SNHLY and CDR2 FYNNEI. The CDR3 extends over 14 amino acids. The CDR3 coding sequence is TGTGCCAGCAGTGAAAGGGGGCGGGAGGGCGGCTACACCTTC. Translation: CASSERGREGGYTF. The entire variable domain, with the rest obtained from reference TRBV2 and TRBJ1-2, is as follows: EPEVTQTPSHQVTQMGQEVILRCVPISNHLYFYWYRQILGQKVEFLVSFYNNEISEKSEIFDDQFSVERPDGSNFTLKIRSTKLEDSAMYFCASSERGREGGYTFGSGTRLTVV.

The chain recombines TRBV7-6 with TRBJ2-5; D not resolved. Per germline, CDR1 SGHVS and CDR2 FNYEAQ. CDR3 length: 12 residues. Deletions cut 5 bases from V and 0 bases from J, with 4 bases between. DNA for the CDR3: TGTGCCAGCAGCCGGTACCAAGAGACCCAGTACTTC. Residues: CASSRYQETQYF. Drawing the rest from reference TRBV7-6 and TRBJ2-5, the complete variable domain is GAGVSQSPRYKVTKRGQDVALRCDPISGHVSLYWYRQALGQGPEFLTYFNYEAQQDKSGLPNDRFSAERPEGSISTLTIQRTEQRDSAMYRCASSRYQETQYFGPGTRLLVL.

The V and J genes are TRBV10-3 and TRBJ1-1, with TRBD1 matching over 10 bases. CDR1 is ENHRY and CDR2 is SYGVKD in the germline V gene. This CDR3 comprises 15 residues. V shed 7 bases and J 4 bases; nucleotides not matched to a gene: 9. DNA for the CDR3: TGTGCCATCACCGAAGGGGACAGGGGTAGCACTGAAGCTTTCTTT. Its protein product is CAITEGDRGSTEAFF.

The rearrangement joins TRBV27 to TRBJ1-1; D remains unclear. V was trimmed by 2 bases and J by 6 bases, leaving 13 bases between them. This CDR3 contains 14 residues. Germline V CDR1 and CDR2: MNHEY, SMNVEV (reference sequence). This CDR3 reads CASSLRGSAAEAFF. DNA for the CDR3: TGTGCCAGCAGTTTACGAGGGTCTGCGGCTGAAGCTTTCTTT.

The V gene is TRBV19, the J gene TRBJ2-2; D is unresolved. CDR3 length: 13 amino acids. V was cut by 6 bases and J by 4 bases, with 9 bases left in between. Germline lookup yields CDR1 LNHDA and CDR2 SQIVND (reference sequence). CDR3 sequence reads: CASRPASTGELFF. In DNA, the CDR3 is TGTGCCAGTAGGCCCGCGAGCACCGGGGAGCTGTTTTTT.

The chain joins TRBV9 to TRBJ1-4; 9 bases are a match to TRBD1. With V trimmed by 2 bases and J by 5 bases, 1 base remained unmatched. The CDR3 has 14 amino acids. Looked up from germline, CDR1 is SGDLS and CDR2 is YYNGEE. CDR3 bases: TGTGCCAGCAGCGTTGGGACAGGGAATGAAAAACTGTTTTTT. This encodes CASSVGTGNEKLFF.

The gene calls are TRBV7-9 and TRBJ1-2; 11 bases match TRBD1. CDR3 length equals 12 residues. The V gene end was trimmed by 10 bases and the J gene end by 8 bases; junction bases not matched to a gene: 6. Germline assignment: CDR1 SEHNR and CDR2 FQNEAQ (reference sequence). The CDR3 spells CAIGTGGIGYTF. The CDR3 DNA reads TGTGCCATCGGGACAGGGGGAATCGGCTACACCTTC.

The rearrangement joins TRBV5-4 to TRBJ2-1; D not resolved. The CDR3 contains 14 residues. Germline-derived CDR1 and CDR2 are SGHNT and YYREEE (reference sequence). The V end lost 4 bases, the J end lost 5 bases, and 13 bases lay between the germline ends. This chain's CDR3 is CASSHGRSDNEQFF. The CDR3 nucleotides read TGTGCCAGCAGCCATGGCCGATCGGACAATGAGCAGTTCTTC.

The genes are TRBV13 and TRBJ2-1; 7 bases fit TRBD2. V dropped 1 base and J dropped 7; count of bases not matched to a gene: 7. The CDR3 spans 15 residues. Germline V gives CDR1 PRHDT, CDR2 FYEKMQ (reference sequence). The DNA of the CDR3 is TGTGCCAGCAGCTTAGCTGGCGGGAGAAGAAATGAGCAGTTCTTC. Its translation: CASSLAGGRRNEQFF. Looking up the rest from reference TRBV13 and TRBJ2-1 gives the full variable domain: AAGVIQSPRHLIKEKRETATLKCYPIPRHDTVYWYQQGPGQDPQFLISFYEKMQSDKGSIPDRFSAQQFSDYHSELNMSSLELGDSALYFCASSLAGGRRNEQFFGPGTRLTVL.

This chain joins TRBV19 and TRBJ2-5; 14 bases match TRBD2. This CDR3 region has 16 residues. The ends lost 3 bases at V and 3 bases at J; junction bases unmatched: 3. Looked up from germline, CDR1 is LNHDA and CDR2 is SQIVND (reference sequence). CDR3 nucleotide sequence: TGTGCCAGTAGTATTGGACTAGCGGGAGGAAAAGAGACCCAGTACTTC. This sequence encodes CASSIGLAGGKETQYF.

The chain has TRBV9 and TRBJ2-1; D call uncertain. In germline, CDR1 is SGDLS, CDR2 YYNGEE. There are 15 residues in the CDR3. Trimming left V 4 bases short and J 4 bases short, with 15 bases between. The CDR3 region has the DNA TGTGCCAGCAGCCCCCTCTCCTTGGGTTACAATGAGCAGTTCTTC. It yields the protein CASSPLSLGYNEQFF.

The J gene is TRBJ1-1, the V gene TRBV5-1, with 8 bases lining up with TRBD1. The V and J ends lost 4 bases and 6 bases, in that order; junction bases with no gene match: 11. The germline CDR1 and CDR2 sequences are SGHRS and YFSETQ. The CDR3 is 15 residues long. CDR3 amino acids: CASSGGDRLYAEAFF. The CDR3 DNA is TGCGCCAGCAGCGGTGGGGACAGGCTATATGCTGAAGCTTTCTTT.

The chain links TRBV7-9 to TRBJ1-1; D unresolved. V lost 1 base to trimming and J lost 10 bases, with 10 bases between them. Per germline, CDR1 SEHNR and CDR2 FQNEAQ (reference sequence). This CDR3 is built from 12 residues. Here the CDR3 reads CASSLGQRGAFF. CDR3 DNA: TGTGCCAGCAGCTTAGGTCAGAGAGGAGCTTTCTTT.

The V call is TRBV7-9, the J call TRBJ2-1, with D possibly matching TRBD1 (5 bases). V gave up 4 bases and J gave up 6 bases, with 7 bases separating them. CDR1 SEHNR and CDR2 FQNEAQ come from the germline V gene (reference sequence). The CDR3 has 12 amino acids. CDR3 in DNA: TGTGCCAGCAGCTCAGACAGCAATGAGCAGTTCTTC. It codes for CASSSDSNEQFF.

The CDR3 DNA is TGTGCCAGCGGCATTAACACCGGGGAGCTGTTTTTT. Translated: CASGINTGELFF. The V call is TRBV5-6, the J call TRBJ2-2; D unclear. Deletions cut 7 bases from V and 2 bases from J, with 6 bases between. Per the germline V gene, CDR1 is SGHDT and CDR2 is YYEEEE. The CDR3 is made up of 12 amino acids. The whole variable domain, remainder taken from reference TRBV5-6 and TRBJ2-2, is DAGVTQSPTHLIKTRGQQVTLRCSPKSGHDTVSWYQQALGQGPQFIFQYYEEEERQRGNFPDRFSGHQFPNYSSELNVNALLLGDSALYLCASGINTGELFFGEGSRLTVL.

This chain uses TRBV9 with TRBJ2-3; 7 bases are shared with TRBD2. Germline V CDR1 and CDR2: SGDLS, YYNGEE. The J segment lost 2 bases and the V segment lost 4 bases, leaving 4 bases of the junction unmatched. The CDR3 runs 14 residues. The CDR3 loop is CASSQGGFTDTQYF. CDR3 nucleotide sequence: TGTGCCAGCAGCCAGGGAGGGTTCACAGATACGCAGTATTTT.

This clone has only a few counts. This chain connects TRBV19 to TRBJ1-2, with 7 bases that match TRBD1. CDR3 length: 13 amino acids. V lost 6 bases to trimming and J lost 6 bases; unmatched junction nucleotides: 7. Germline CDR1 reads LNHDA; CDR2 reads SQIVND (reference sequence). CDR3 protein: CASRPTGLDGYTF. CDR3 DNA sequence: TGTGCCAGTAGGCCGACAGGGCTGGATGGCTACACCTTC.

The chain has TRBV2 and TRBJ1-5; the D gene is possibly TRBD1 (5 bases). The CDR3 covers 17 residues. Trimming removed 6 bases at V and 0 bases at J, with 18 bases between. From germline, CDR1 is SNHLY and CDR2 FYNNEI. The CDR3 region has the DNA TGTGCCAGCAGGGGGTTTCCGGGACCGATTAGCAATCAGCCCCAGCATTTT. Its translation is CASRGFPGPISNQPQHF.

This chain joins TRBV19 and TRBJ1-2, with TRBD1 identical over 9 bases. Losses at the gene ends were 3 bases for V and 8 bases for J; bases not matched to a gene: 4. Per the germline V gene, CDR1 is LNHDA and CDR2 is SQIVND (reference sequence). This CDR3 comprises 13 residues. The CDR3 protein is CASSIGTGPGYTF. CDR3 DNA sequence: TGTGCCAGTAGTATTGGGACAGGGCCCGGCTACACCTTC. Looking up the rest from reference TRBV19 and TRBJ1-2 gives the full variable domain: DGGITQSPKYLFRKEGQNVTLSCEQNLNHDAMYWYRQDPGQGLRLIYYSQIVNDFQKGDIAEGYSVSREKKESFPLTVTSAQKNPTAFYLCASSIGTGPGYTFGSGTRLTVV.

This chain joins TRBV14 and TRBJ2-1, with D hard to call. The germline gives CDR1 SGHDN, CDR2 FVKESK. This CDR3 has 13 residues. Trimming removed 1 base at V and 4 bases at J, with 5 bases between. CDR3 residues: CASSQGGYNEQFF. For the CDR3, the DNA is TGTGCCAGCAGCCAAGGTGGATACAATGAGCAGTTCTTC.

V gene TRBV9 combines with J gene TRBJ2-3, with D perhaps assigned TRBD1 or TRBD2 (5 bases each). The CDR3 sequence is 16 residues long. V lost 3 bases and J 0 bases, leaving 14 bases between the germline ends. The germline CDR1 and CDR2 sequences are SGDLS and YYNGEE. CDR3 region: CASSAPREGSTDTQYF. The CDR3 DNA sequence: TGTGCCAGCAGCGCTCCCCGAGAGGGGAGCACAGATACGCAGTATTTT.

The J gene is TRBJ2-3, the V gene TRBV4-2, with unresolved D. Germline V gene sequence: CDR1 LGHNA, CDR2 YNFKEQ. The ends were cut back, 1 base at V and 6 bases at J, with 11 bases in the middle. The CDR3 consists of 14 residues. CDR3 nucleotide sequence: TGTGCCAGCAGCCAAGTCGGCAGAATCGATACGCAGTATTTT. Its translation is CASSQVGRIDTQYF.

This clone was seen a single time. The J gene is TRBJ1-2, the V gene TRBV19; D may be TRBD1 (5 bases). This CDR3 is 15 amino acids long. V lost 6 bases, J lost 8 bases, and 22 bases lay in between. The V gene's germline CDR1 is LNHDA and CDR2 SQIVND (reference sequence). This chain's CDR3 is CASSLFQWDREGYTF. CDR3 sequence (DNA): TGTGCCAGTAGCCTATTCCAGTGGGACCGTGAAGGCTACACCTTC. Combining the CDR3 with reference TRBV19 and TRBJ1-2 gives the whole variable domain DGGITQSPKYLFRKEGQNVTLSCEQNLNHDAMYWYRQDPGQGLRLIYYSQIVNDFQKGDIAEGYSVSREKKESFPLTVTSAQKNPTAFYLCASSLFQWDREGYTFGSGTRLTVV.

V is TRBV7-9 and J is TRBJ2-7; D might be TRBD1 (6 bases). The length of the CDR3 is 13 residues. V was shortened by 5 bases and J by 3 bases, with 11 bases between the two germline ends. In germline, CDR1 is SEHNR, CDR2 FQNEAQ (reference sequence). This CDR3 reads CASSPPQGYEQYF. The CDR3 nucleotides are TGTGCCAGCAGCCCGCCACAGGGCTACGAGCAGTACTTC.

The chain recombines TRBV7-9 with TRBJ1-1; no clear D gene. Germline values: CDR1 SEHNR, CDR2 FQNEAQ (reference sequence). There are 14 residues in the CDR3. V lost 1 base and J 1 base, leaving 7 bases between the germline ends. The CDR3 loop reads CASSLVPENTEAFF. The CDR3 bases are TGTGCCAGCAGCTTAGTTCCAGAGAACACTGAAGCTTTCTTT. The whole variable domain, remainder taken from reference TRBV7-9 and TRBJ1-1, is DTGVSQNPRHKITKRGQNVTFRCDPISEHNRLYWYRQTLGQGPEFLTYFQNEAQLEKSRLLSDRFSAERPKGSFSTLEIQRTEQGDSAMYLCASSLVPENTEAFFGQGTRLTVV.